This TCR beta chain is drawn from a study of prognosis after radiotherapy for stage I lung cancer. Study-wide background: With over ten men and 5 or 6 women, the cohort's median age was roughly 74 years, range 53–84.

This CDR3 spans 14 amino acids. Per germline, CDR1 MDHEN and CDR2 SYDVKM. Trimming stripped 0 bases from V and 7 bases from J, with 10 bases between. The authors amplified TCR beta CDR3 from genomic DNA using two-round multiplex PCR. First-round PCR, the initial amplification, used primers specific to each TRBV and TRBJ gene. MiXCR, applied by TCRdb to the multiplex PCR reads, yields one record per CDR3 protein. The top ten clones hold around 50% of a sample with over 20,000 distinct CDR3 sequences, around 40% of them seen once. Patients were uniformly node-negative by CT and PET/CT and had received no prior chemotherapy or radiotherapy, with no other malignancies.

The source of this sequence is a donor aged 50 or older with non-small cell lung cancer. The chain has TRBV28 and TRBJ2-1; TRBD1 or TRBD2 may be the D gene (6 bases each). Here the sequenced sample was PBMCs, taken before or after stereotactic body radiation therapy (not recorded which). The CDR3 coding sequence is TGTGCCAGCAGTTTATGGTGGAGGGGGAATGAGCAGTTCTTC. This codes for CASSLWWRGNEQFF.